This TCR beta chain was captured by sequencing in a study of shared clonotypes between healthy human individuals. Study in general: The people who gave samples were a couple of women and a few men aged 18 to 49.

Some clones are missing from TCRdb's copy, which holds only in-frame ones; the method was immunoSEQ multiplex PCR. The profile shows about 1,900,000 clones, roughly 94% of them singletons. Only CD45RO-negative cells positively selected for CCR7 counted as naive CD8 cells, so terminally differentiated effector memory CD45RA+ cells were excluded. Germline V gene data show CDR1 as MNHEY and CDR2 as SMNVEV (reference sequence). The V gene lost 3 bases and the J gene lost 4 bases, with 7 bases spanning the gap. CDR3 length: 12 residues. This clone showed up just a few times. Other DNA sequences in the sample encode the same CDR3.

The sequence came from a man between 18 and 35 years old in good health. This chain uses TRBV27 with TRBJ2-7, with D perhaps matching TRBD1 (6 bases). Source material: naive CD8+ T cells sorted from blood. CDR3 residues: CASSFQGYEQYF. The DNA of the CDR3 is TGTGCCAGCAGTTTCCAGGGGTACGAGCAGTACTTC.